The 15 T cell receptor beta chains presented below share a single source sample, sequenced in a study of blood T cell repertoires in COVID-19. TCRdb's table, derived via immunoSEQ multiplex PCR, lists solely in-frame clones and lacks some. The table has approximately 120,000 clones, roughly 79% seen once. Sequenced: peripheral blood. The receptors here all came from a human donor in a cohort sampled during active COVID-19.

V gene TRBV19 combines with J gene TRBJ2-1, with 9 bases matching TRBD2. The CDR3 contains 13 residues. Per germline, CDR1 LNHDA and CDR2 SQIVND (reference sequence). After removal of 2 bases from V and 12 bases from J, the junction contained 5 bases not matched to a gene. The CDR3 bases are TGTGCCAGTAGTATAAAACTAGCGGGTGGGCAGTTCTTC. Translating gives CASSIKLAGGQFF.

This clone was seen just once. The J gene is TRBJ1-4, the V gene TRBV19; TRBD1 matches at 8 bases. The CDR3 extends over 15 amino acids. The ends lost 5 bases at V and 10 bases at J; junction bases unmatched: 12. The germline CDR1 and CDR2 sequences are LNHDA and SQIVND (reference sequence). The CDR3 sequence is CASSLHRDRLGKLFF. DNA of the CDR3: TGTGCCAGTAGTCTTCACCGGGACAGGTTGGGAAAACTGTTTTTT.

The count of this clone is one. Other DNA sequences within the sample encode an identical CDR3. V is TRBV5-1 and J is TRBJ2-7; 12 nucleotides align to TRBD2. The CDR3 runs 15 residues. Germline-derived CDR1 and CDR2 are SGHRS and YFSETQ. The V gene end was trimmed by 0 bases and the J gene end by 2 bases; junction bases not matched to a gene: 0. CDR3 sequence: CASSLGLAGAYEQYF. In nucleotides, the CDR3 is TGCGCCAGCAGCTTGGGACTAGCGGGGGCCTACGAGCAGTACTTC. Supplemented by reference TRBV5-1 and TRBJ2-7, the full variable domain reads KAGVTQTPRYLIKTRGQQVTLSCSPISGHRSVSWYQQTPGQGLQFLFEYFSETQRNKGNFPGRFSGRQFSNSRSEMNVSTLELGDSALYLCASSLGLAGAYEQYFGPGTRLTVT.

In DNA, the CDR3 is TGTGCCAGCAGTTACTATAGCGGGGGGAAAGAGACCCAGTACTTC. This codes for CASSYYSGGKETQYF. The V gene is TRBV6-5, the J gene TRBJ2-5; TRBD2 matches at 10 bases. The CDR3 runs to 15 residues. Trimming took 1 base from V and 3 from J; bases not matched to a gene: 2. Germline CDR1 MNHEY, CDR2 SVGAGI.

The gene calls are TRBV5-1 and TRBJ1-2; TRBD1 agrees at 7 bases. CDR1 is SGHRS, CDR2 YFSETQ, per germline. The CDR3 totals 17 residues. V dropped 7 bases and J dropped 2; count of bases not matched to a gene: 17. CDR3: CASFPGTVSPQNYGYTF. CDR3 bases: TGCGCCAGCTTCCCCGGGACAGTGAGCCCTCAAAACTATGGCTACACCTTC. Combining the CDR3 with reference TRBV5-1 and TRBJ1-2 gives the whole variable domain KAGVTQTPRYLIKTRGQQVTLSCSPISGHRSVSWYQQTPGQGLQFLFEYFSETQRNKGNFPGRFSGRQFSNSRSEMNVSTLELGDSALYLCASFPGTVSPQNYGYTFGSGTRLTVV.

The rearrangement joins TRBV3-1 (or the pseudogene TRBV3-2) to TRBJ1-2, with TRBD1 matching 7 bases. Germline values: CDR1 LGHDT, CDR2 YNNKEL (reference sequence). The CDR3 spans 13 residues. V trimming: 3 bases; J trimming: 4 bases; junction bases outside the gene matches: 2. The CDR3 nucleotides read TGTGCCAGCAGCCAGGGACAGTTCTATGGCTACACCTTC. Translating gives CASSQGQFYGYTF.

This chain joins TRBV6-5 and TRBJ2-3, with 9 bases that match TRBD2. The CDR3 sequence is 14 residues long. Germline V CDR1 and CDR2: MNHEY, SVGAGI. Trimming removed 4 bases from V and 4 bases from J; junction bases left unmatched: 3. This CDR3 reads CASSSGLASDTQYF. DNA of the CDR3: TGTGCCAGCAGTTCTGGACTAGCGTCAGATACGCAGTATTTT.

The genes are TRBV9 and TRBJ1-5; D gene ambiguous. The V end lost 4 bases, the J end lost 0 bases, and 11 bases lay between the germline ends. Looked up from germline, CDR1 is SGDLS and CDR2 is YYNGEE. The CDR3 consists of 15 residues. This CDR3 is CASSPGLFSNQPQHF. DNA of the CDR3: TGTGCCAGCAGCCCTGGACTCTTTAGCAATCAGCCCCAGCATTTT.

The V and J genes are TRBV6-5 and TRBJ2-3, with 7 positions matching TRBD1. Germline loops: CDR1 MNHEY, CDR2 SVGAGI. Unmatched junction bases numbered 6, after V lost 4 bases and J lost 2 bases. This CDR3 comprises 15 residues. The CDR3 nucleotides read TGTGCCAGCAGTTCACGGGACAGTCACACAGATACGCAGTATTTT. As protein: CASSSRDSHTDTQYF.

The V gene is TRBV28, the J gene TRBJ2-1; D possibly corresponds to TRBD1 (6 bases). V shed 7 bases and J shed 1 base, with 8 bases lying between them. CDR3 length: 13 amino acids. Germline V gives CDR1 MDHEN, CDR2 SYDVKM. The CDR3 sequence is CASTTGSYNEQFF. DNA for the CDR3: TGTGCCAGCACAACAGGGTCCTACAATGAGCAGTTCTTC.

The chain employs TRBV5-4 and TRBJ2-3; 10 bases align to TRBD2. J lost 4 bases, V lost 2 bases, and 7 bases had no gene match. Germline V gene lookup returns CDR1 SGHNT and CDR2 YYREEE (reference sequence). The CDR3 is made up of 16 amino acids. Written as DNA, the CDR3 is TGTGCCAGCAGCTTAGGTAGCGGGGGGAACGCAGATACGCAGTATTTT. It codes for CASSLGSGGNADTQYF.

This clone appeared a few times. This chain connects TRBV5-1 to TRBJ2-1; possibly TRBD2 for D (6 bases). The CDR3 has 15 amino acids. The ends were cut back, 4 bases at V and 5 bases at J, with 16 bases in the middle. Germline V gives CDR1 SGHRS, CDR2 YFSETQ. The CDR3 sequence is CASSPQHGGNNEQFF. The CDR3 bases are TGCGCCAGCAGCCCACAACACGGGGGAAACAATGAGCAGTTCTTC. The complete variable domain, with remaining parts taken from reference TRBV5-1 and TRBJ2-1, reads KAGVTQTPRYLIKTRGQQVTLSCSPISGHRSVSWYQQTPGQGLQFLFEYFSETQRNKGNFPGRFSGRQFSNSRSEMNVSTLELGDSALYLCASSPQHGGNNEQFFGPGTRLTVL.

The V gene is TRBV7-9, the J gene TRBJ1-1; no clear D. Trimming pared 0 bases from V and 0 bases from J, leaving 11 bases between. The CDR3 totals 16 residues. Germline assignment: CDR1 SEHNR and CDR2 FQNEAQ (reference sequence). The CDR3 nucleotides read TGTGCCAGCAGCTTAGCCAGGTCCTCCATGAACACTGAAGCTTTCTTT. Its protein is CASSLARSSMNTEAFF. The whole variable domain, remainder taken from reference TRBV7-9 and TRBJ1-1, is DTGVSQNPRHKITKRGQNVTFRCDPISEHNRLYWYRQTLGQGPEFLTYFQNEAQLEKSRLLSDRFSAERPKGSFSTLEIQRTEQGDSAMYLCASSLARSSMNTEAFFGQGTRLTVV.

The chain couples TRBV18 to TRBJ1-1, with a tentative D call TRBD1 (5 bases). Trimming removed 6 bases from V and 3 bases from J, with 14 bases in between. The CDR3 sequence is 14 residues long. Germline lookup yields CDR1 KGHSH and CDR2 LQKENI. This CDR3 is CASSPVGADTEAFF. CDR3 in DNA: TGTGCCAGCTCCCCGGTTGGGGCTGACACTGAAGCTTTCTTT.

The chain links TRBV9 to TRBJ1-2; weak D call: TRBD1 (5 bases). CDR1 and CDR2 from the germline V gene are SGDLS and YYNGEE. The CDR3 has 15 amino acids. The V gene lost 7 bases and the J gene lost 6 bases, with 22 bases spanning the gap. CDR3 bases: TGTGCCAGCGGACACCCCGGGACTCCCTTTGATGGCTACACCTTC. Translation: CASGHPGTPFDGYTF.